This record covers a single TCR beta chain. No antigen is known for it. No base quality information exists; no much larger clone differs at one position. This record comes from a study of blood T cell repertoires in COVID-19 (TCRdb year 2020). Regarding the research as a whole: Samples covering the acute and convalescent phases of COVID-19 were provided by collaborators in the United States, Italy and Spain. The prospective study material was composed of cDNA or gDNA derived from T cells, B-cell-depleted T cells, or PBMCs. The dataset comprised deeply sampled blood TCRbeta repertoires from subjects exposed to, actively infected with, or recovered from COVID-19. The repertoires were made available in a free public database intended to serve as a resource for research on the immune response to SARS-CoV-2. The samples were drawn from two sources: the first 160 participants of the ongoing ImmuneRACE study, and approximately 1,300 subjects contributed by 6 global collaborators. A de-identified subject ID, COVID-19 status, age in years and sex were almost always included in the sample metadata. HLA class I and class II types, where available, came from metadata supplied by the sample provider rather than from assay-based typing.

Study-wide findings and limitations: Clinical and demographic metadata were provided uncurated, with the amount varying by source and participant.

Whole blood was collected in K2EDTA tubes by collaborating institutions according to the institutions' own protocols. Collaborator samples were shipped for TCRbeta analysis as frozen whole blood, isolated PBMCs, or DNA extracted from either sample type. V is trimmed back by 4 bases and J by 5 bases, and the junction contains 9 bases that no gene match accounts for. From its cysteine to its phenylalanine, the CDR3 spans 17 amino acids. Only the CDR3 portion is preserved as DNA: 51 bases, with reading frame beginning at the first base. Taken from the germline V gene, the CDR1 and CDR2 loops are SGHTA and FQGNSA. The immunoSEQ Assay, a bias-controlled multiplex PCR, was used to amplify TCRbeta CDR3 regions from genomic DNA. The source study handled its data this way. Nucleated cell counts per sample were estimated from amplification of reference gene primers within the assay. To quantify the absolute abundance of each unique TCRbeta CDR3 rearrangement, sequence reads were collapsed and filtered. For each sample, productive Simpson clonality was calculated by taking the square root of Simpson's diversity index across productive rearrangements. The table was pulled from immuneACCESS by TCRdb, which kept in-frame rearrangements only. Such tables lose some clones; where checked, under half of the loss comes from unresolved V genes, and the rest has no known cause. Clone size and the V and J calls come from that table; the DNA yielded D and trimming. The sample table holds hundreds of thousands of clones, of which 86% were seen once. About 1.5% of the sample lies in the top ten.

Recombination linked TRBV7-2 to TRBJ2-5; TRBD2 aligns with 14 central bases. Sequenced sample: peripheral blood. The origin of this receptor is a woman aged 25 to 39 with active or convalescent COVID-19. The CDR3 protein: CASSSATSGGARETQYF. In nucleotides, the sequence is TGTGCCAGCAGCTCCGCGACTAGCGGGGGGGCCCGGGAGACCCAGTACTTC.